This TCR beta chain derives from a study of CD8 T cells in Susac syndrome. Findings and caveats of the study: As the study acknowledged, the number of individuals in its TCR sequencing and HLA analysis was relatively small.

The germline CDR1 and CDR2 sequences are SQVTM and ANQGSEA. Unmatched junction bases numbered 3, after V lost 4 bases and J lost 7 bases. This CDR3 has 11 amino acids. With random hexamers, roughly 0.45 to 1 ug RNA was reverse transcribed. Amplification of TCR beta CDR3 was carried out by immunoSEQ multiplex PCR, which covered 54 Vbeta and 13 Jbeta segments. TCRdb re-called the immunoSEQ multiplex PCR reads through MiXCR, storing one row per CDR3 protein. The sample contains a few hundred thousand distinct CDR3 sequences, 75% to 90% of which appear only once. As for this clonotype: As yet, its antigen is unknown.

CD8+ and CD4+ T cells were negatively isolated; TEMRA cells were FACS-enriched. The sequence derives from a human donor with multiple sclerosis. The V call is TRBV29-1, the J call TRBJ1-1; TRBD1 aligns across 7 bases. The sample comprised CD8+ T cells from PBMCs. The CDR3 loop is CSVAGGFEAFF. The DNA of the CDR3 is TGCAGCGTTGCAGGGGGATTTGAAGCTTTCTTT.